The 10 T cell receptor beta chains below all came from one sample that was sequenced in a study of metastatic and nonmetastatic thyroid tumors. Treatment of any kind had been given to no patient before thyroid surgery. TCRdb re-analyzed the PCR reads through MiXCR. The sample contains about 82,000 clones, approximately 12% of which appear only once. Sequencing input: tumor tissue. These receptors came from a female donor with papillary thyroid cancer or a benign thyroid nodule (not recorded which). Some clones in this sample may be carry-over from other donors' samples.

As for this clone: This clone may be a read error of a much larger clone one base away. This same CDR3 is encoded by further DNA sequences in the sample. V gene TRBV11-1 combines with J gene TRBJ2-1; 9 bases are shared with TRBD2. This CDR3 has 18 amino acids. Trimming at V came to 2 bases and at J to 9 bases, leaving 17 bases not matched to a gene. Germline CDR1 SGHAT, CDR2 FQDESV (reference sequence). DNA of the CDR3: TGTGCCAGCAGCTTAAGGATGGGGTTTAGCGGGAGCATAGGTGAGCAGTTCTTC. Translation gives CASSLRMGFSGSIGEQFF. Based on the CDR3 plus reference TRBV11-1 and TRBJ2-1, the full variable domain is EAEVAQSPRYKITEKSQAVAFWCDPISGHATLYWYRQILGQGPELLVQFQDESVVDDSQLPKDRFSAERLKGVDSTLKIQPAELGDSAMYLCASSLRMGFSGSIGEQFFGPGTRLTVL.

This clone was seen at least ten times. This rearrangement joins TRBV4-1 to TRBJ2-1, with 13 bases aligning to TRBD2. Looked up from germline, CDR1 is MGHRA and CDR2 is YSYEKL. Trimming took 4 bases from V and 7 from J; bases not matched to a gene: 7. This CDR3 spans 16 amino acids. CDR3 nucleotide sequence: TGCGCCAGCAGCCTAGGACTAGCGGGAGTTGGGAATGAGCAGTTCTTC. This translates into CASSLGLAGVGNEQFF.

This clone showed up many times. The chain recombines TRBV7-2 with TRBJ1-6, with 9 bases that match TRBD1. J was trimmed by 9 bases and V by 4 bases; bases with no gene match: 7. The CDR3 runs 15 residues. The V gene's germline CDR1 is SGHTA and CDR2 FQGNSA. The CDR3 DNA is TGTGCCAGCAGCTGGAACAGGGGGCTGGGTTCACCCCTCCACTTT. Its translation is CASSWNRGLGSPLHF.

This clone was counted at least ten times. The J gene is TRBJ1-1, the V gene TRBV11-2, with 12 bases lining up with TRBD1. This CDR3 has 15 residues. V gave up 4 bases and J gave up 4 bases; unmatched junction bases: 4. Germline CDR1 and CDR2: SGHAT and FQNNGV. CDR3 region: CASSWDRGLGTEAFF. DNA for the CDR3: TGTGCCAGCAGCTGGGACAGGGGGCTGGGCACTGAAGCTTTCTTT.

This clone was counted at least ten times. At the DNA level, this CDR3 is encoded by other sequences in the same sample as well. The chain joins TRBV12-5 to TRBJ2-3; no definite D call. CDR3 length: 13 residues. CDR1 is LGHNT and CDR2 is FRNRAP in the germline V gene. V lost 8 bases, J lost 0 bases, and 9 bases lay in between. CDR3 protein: CASLSDSTDTQYF. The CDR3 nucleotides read TGTGCTAGTTTGTCGGATAGCACAGATACGCAGTATTTT.

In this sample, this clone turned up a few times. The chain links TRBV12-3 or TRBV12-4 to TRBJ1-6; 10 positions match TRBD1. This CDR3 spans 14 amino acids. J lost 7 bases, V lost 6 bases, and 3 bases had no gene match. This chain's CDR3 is CASSGQGVNSPLHF. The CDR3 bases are TGTGCCAGCAGCGGACAGGGGGTAAATTCACCCCTCCACTTT.

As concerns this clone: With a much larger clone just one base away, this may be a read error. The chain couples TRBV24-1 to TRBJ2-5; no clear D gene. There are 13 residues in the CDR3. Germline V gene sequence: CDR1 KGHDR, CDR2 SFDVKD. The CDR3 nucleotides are TGTGCCACCAGTGAAGGTAGCCGAGAGACCCAGCACTTC. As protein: CATSEGSRETQHF.

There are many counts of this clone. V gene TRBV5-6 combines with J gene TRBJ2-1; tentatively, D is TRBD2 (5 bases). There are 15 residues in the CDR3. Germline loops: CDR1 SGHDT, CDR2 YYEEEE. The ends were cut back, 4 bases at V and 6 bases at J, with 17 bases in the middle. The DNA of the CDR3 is TGTGCCAGCAGCCCCGAACTAGGAATGTTCAATGAGCAGTTCTTC. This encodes CASSPELGMFNEQFF. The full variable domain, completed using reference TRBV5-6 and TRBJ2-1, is DAGVTQSPTHLIKTRGQQVTLRCSPKSGHDTVSWYQQALGQGPQFIFQYYEEEERQRGNFPDRFSGHQFPNYSSELNVNALLLGDSALYLCASSPELGMFNEQFFGPGTRLTVL.

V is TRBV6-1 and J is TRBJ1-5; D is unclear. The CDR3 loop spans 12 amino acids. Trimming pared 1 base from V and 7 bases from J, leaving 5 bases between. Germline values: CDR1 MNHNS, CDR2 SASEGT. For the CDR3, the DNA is TGTGCCAGCAGTGAAGACTGGCAGCCCCAGCATTTT. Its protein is CASSEDWQPQHF.

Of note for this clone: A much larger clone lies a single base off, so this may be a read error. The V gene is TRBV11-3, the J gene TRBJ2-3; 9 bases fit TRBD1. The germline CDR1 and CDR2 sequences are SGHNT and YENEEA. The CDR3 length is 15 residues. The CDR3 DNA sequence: TGCGCCAGCAGCCTCCCGGGACAGGGCACATATACGCAGTATTTT. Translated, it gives CASSLPGQGTYTQYF. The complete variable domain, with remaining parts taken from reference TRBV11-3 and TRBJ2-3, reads EAGVVQSPRYKIIEKKQPVAFWCNPISGHNTLYWYLQNLGQGPELLIRYENEEAVDDSQLPKDRFSAERLKGVDSTLKIQPAELGDSAVYLCASSLPGQGTYTQYFGPGTRLTVL.